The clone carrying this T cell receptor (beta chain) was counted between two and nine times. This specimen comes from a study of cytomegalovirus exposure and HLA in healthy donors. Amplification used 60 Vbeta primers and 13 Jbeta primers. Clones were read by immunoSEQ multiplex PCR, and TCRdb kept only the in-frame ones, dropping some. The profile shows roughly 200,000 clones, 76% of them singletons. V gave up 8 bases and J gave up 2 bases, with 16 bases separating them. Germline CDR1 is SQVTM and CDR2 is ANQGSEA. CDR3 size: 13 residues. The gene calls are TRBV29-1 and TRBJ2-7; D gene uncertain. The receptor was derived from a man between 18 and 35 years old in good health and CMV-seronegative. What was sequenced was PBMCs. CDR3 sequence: CSIRRSFTYEQYF. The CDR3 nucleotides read TGCAGCATTAGAAGGAGTTTCACCTACGAGCAGTACTTC.